This T cell receptor beta chain was sequenced in a study of shared clonotypes between healthy human individuals. The donor cohort consisted entirely of Caucasian adults residing in Nashville, Tennessee. Germline V CDR1 and CDR2: LGHNA, YSLEER. Deletions cut 3 bases from V and 4 bases from J, with 18 bases between. The CDR3 spans 16 residues. The assay was immunoSEQ multiplex PCR, and TCRdb's table has in-frame clones only and misses some. Of 950,000 to 1,100,000 clones in the sample, more than 75% are singletons; the top ten hold 0.6% to 0.7%. The chain employs TRBV4-3 and TRBJ2-5; tentative D call: TRBD2 (5 bases). The clonotype comes from a young man in good health. Some clones in this sample may be carry-over from other donors' samples. Sequencing was performed on memory CD4+ T cells from PBMCs. As for subset: CD45RA-negative fraction. CDR3 in amino acids: CASSHQLGVGRETQYF. CDR3 nucleotides: TGCGCCAGCAGCCATCAACTCGGGGTTGGGAGAGAGACCCAGTACTTC.